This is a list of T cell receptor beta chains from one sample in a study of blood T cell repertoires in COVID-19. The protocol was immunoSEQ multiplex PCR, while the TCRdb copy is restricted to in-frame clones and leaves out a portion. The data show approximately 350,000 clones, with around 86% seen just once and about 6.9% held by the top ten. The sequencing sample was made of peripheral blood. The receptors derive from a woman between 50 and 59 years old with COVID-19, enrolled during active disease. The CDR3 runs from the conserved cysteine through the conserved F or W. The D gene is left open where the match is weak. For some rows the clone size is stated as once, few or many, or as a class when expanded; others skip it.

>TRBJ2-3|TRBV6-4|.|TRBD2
CATSPAGVDDTQYF
TGTGCCACAAGCCCAGCGGGAGTTGACGATACGCAGTATTTT
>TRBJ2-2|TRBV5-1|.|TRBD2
CASSLALGLVTGELFF
TGCGCCAGCAGCTTGGCCCTGGGACTAGTCACCGGGGAGCTGTTTTTT
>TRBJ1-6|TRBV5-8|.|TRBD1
CASSPWTGVGSPLHF
TGTGCCAGCAGCCCCTGGACAGGGGTCGGGTCACCCCTCCACTTT
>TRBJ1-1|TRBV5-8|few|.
CASSFGQGRVNTEAFF
TGTGCCAGCAGCTTCGGGCAGGGGCGAGTGAACACTGAAGCTTTCTTT
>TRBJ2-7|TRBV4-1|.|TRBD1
CASSQIGQGREQYF
TGCGCCAGCAGCCAAATAGGACAGGGTAGAGAGCAGTACTTC
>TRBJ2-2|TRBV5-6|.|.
CASSSWGSFTGELFF
TGTGCCAGCAGCTCCTGGGGCAGCTTCACCGGGGAGCTGTTTTTT
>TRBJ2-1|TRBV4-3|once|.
CASSQVGTVTREQFF
TGCGCCAGCAGCCAAGTAGGGACTGTCACAAGGGAGCAGTTCTTC
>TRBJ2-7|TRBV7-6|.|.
CASSLGPRGYEQYF
TGTGCCAGCAGCTTAGGGCCAAGGGGCTACGAGCAGTACTTC
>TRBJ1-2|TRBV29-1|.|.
CSVGDRYYGYTF
TGCAGCGTTGGTGACAGGTACTATGGCTACACCTTC
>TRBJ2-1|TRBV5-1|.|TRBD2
CASRKLAAYNEQFF
TGCGCCAGCAGAAAACTAGCGGCCTACAATGAGCAGTTCTTC
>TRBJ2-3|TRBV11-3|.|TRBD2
CASSQGGLAGATQYF
TGTGCCAGCAGCCAGGGGGGACTAGCGGGAGCCACGCAGTATTTT
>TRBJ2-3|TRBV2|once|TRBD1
CASSPSRTGAISTQYF
TGTGCCAGCAGTCCTAGTCGGACAGGCGCCATTAGTACGCAGTATTTT
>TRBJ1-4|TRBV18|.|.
CASSPRQPATNEKLFF
TGTGCCAGCTCACCGCGACAGCCAGCAACTAATGAAAAACTGTTTTTT
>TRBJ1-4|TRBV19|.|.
CASSIMTGTPTNEKLFF
TGTGCCAGTAGTATTATGACAGGCACCCCCACTAATGAAAAACTGTTTTTT
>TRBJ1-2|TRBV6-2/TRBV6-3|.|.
CASSQQGDYGYTF
TGTGCCAGCAGCCAACAGGGTGACTATGGCTACACCTTC
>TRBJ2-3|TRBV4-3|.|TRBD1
CASSQEQGTRDTQYF
TGCGCCAGCAGCCAAGAACAGGGGACAAGAGATACGCAGTATTTT
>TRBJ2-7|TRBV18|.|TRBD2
CASSQLAGEGEQYF
TGTGCCAGCTCCCAACTAGCGGGAGAGGGCGAGCAGTACTTC
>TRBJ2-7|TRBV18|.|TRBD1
CASSQGTGRISYEQYF
TGTGCCAGCTCCCAAGGGACAGGAAGGATCTCCTACGAGCAGTACTTC
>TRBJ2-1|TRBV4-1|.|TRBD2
CASSPREGYNEQFF
TGCGCCAGCAGCCCGCGGGAGGGATACAATGAGCAGTTCTTC
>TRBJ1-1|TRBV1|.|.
CTSSQERGYTEAFF
TGCACCAGCAGCCAAGAGCGAGGGTACACTGAAGCTTTCTTT
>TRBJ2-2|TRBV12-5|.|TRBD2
CASGSSGSFSGELFF
TGTGCTAGTGGCTCTAGCGGGAGCTTCTCCGGGGAGCTGTTTTTT
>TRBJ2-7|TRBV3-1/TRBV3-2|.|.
CASSPSGQGEQYF
TGTGCCAGCAGCCCGAGTGGGCAGGGCGAGCAGTACTTC